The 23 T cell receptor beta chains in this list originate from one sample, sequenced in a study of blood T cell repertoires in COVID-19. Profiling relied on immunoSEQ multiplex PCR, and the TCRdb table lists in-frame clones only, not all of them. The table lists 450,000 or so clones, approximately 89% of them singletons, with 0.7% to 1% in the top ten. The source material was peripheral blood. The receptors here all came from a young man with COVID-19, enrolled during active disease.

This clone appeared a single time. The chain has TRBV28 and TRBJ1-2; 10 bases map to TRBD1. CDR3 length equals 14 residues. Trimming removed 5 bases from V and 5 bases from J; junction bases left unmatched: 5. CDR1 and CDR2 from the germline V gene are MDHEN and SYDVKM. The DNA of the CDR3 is TGTGCCAGCAGTGAAAGGACAGGGGGTTATGGCTACACCTTC. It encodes CASSERTGGYGYTF.

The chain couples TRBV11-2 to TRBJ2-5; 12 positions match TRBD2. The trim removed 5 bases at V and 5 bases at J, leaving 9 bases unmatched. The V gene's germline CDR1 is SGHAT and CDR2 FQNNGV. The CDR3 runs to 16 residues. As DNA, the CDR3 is TGTGCCAGCAGCCCTTGGCTAGCGGGGGGGCCTGAGACCCAGTACTTC. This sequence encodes CASSPWLAGGPETQYF.

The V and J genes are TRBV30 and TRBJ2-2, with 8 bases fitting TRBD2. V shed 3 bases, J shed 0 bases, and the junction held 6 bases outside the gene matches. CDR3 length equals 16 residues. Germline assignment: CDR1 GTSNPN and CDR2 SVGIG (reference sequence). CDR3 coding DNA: TGTGCCTGGAGAGGTTTAGCGGGGTCGAACACCGGGGAGCTGTTTTTT. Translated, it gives CAWRGLAGSNTGELFF. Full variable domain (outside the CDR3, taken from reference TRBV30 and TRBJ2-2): SQTIHQWPATLVQPVGSPLSLECTVEGTSNPNLYWYRQAAGRGLQLLFYSVGIGQISSEVPQNLSASRPQDRQFILSSKKLLLSDSGFYLCAWRGLAGSNTGELFFGEGSRLTVL.

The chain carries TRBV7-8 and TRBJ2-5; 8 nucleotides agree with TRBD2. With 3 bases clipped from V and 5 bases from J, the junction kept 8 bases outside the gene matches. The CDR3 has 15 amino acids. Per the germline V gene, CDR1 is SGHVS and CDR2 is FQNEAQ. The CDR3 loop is CASSFLAGGGETQYF. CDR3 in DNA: TGTGCCAGCAGCTTTCTTGCGGGGGGTGGGGAGACCCAGTACTTC.

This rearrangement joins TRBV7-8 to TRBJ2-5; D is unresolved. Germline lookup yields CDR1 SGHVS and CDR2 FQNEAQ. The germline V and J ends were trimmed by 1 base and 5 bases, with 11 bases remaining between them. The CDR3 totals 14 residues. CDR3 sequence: CASSLVPGGETQYF. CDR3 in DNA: TGTGCCAGCAGCTTAGTGCCAGGTGGGGAGACCCAGTACTTC.

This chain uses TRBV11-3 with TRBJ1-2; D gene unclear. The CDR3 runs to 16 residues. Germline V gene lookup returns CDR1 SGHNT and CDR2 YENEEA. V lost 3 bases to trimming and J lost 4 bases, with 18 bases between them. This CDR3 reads CASSFGESQTSYGYTF. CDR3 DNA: TGTGCCAGCAGCTTCGGAGAGTCGCAGACCTCCTATGGCTACACCTTC.

This CDR3 is CATSDSGTGGGNTIYF. CDR3 DNA sequence: TGTGCCACCAGTGACTCCGGGACAGGGGGTGGAAACACCATATATTTT. The V call is TRBV24-1, the J call TRBJ1-3; 11 bases line up with TRBD1. Per the germline V gene, CDR1 is KGHDR and CDR2 is SFDVKD. The CDR3 loop spans 16 amino acids. After removal of 4 bases from V and 3 bases from J, the junction contained 4 bases not matched to a gene.

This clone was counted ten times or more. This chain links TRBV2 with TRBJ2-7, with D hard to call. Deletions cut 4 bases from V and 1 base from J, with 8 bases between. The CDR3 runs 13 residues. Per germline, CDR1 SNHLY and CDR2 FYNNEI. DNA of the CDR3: TGTGCCAGCAGTGGGGCTGATTCCTACGAGCAGTACTTC. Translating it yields CASSGADSYEQYF. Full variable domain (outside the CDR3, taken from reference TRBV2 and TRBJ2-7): EPEVTQTPSHQVTQMGQEVILRCVPISNHLYFYWYRQILGQKVEFLVSFYNNEISEKSEIFDDQFSVERPDGSNFTLKIRSTKLEDSAMYFCASSGADSYEQYFGPGTRLTVT.

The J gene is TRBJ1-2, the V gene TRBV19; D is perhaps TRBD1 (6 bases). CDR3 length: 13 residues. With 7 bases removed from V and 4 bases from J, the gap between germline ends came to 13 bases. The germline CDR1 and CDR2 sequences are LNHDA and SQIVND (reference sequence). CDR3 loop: CASTTDRSYGYTF. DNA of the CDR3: TGTGCCAGTACCACCGACAGGTCCTATGGCTACACCTTC.

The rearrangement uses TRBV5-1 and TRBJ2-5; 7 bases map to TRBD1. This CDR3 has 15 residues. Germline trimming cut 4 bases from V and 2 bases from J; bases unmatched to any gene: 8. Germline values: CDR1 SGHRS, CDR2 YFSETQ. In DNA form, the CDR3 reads TGCGCCAGCAGCAGGCAGGGGGTCTCTCAAGAGACCCAGTACTTC. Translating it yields CASSRQGVSQETQYF.

The CDR3 coding sequence is TGTGCCAGCAGCCAAGACAGGGAAAGGGGTAATTCACCCCTCCACTTT. Translation gives CASSQDRERGNSPLHF. This sequence joins TRBV3-1 (or the pseudogene TRBV3-2) and TRBJ1-6; tentatively, D is TRBD1 (5 bases). Deletions cut 0 bases from V and 6 bases from J, with 12 bases between. The germline V gene encodes CDR1 LGHDT and CDR2 YNNKEL (reference sequence). The CDR3 has 16 residues.

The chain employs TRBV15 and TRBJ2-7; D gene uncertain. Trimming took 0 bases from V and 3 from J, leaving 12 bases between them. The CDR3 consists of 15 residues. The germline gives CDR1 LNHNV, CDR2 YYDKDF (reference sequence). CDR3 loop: CATSRDPKYYYEQYF. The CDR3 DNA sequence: TGTGCCACCAGCAGAGACCCCAAGTACTACTACGAGCAGTACTTC.

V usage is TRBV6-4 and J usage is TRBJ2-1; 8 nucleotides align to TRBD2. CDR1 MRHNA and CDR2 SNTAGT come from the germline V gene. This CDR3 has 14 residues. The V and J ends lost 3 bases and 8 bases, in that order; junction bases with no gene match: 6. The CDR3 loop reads CASSERGLADEQFF. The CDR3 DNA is TGTGCCAGCAGTGAGCGTGGACTAGCCGATGAGCAGTTCTTC.

Here the CDR3 DNA reads TGTGCCAGCAGCTTAGGGTGGCCTAGCGATACGCAGTATTTT. Residues: CASSLGWPSDTQYF. The V call is TRBV7-9, the J call TRBJ2-3; D is possibly TRBD2 (5 bases). Trimming took off 1 base at V and 6 bases at J, with 11 bases between the two ends. There are 14 residues in the CDR3. Germline V gene sequence: CDR1 SEHNR, CDR2 FQNEAQ (reference sequence).

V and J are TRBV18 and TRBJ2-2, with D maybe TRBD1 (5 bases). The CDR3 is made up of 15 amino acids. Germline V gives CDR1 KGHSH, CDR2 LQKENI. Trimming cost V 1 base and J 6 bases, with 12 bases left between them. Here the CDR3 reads CASSPLSGKSGELFF. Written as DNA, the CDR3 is TGTGCCAGCTCACCACTTTCAGGGAAGTCCGGGGAGCTGTTTTTT.

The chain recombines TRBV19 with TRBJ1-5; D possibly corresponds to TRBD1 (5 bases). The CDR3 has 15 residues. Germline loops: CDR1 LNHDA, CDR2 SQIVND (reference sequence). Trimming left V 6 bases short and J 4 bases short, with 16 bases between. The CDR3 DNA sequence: TGTGCCAGTAGACCGAGTAGGGGAATTAATCAGCCCCAGCATTTT. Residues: CASRPSRGINQPQHF.

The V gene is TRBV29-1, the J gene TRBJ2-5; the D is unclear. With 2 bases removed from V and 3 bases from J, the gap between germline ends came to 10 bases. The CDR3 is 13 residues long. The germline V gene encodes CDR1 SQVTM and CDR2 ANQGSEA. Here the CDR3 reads CSVEWQVEETQYF. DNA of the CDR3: TGCAGCGTTGAATGGCAGGTCGAAGAGACCCAGTACTTC.

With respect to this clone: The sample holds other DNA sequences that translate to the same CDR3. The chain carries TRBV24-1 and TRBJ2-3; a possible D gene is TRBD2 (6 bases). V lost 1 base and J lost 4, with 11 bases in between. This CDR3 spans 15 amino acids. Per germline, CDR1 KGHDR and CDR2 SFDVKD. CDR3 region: CATSDFGGGPDTQYF. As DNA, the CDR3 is TGTGCCACCAGTGATTTTGGTGGAGGGCCAGATACGCAGTATTTT.

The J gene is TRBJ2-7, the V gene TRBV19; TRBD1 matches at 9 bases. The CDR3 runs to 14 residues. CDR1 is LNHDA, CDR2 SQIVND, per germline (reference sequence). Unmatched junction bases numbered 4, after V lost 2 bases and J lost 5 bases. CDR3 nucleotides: TGTGCCAGTAGTATAACCGGGACAGGGAACGAGCAGTACTTC. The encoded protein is CASSITGTGNEQYF.

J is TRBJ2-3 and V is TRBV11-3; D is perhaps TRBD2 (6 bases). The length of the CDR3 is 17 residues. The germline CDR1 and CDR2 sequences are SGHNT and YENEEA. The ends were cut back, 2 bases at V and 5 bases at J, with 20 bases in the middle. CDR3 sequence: CASSLSLGHPEGDTQYF. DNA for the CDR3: TGTGCCAGCAGCTTATCCCTCGGACACCCGGAGGGAGATACGCAGTATTTT.

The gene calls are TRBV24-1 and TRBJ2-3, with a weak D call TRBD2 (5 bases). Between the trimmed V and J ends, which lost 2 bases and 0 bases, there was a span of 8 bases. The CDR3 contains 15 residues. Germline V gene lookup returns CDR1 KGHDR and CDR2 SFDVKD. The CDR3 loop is CATSDSGGSTDTQYF. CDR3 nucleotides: TGTGCCACCAGTGATTCGGGCGGGAGCACAGATACGCAGTATTTT.

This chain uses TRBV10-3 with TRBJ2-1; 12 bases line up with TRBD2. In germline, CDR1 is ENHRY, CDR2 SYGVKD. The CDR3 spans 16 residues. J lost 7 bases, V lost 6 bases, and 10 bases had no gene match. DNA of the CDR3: TGTGCCATCAGGGGAATATCTAGCGGGAGGGGAAATGAGCAGTTCTTC. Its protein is CAIRGISSGRGNEQFF.

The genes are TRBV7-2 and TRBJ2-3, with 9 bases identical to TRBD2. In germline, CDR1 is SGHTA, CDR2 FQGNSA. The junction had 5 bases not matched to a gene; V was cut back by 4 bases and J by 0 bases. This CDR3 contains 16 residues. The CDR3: CASSYPLAGSTDTQYF. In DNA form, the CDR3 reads TGTGCCAGCAGCTACCCTCTAGCGGGGAGCACAGATACGCAGTATTTT.